These 32 T cell receptor beta chains originate from one sample sequenced in a study of blood T cell repertoires in COVID-19. Sequencing used immunoSEQ multiplex PCR; TCRdb keeps in-frame clones, though not all of them. The sample consists of about 310,000 clones, 87% of them appearing once. Sequenced input: peripheral blood. These receptors were taken from a man aged 45-65 years with active or convalescent COVID-19.

This sequence joins TRBV11-1 and TRBJ1-1, with TRBD1 identical over 8 bases. V lost 5 bases and J lost 7; bases outside the gene matches: 12. CDR3 length: 15 amino acids. The germline CDR1 and CDR2 sequences are SGHAT and FQDESV (reference sequence). The CDR3 DNA sequence: TGTGCCAGCAGCCGCCTTGGACAGGGTGTCAGTGAAGCTTTCTTT. Amino acid sequence: CASSRLGQGVSEAFF.

The rearrangement links TRBV19 to TRBJ1-4, with D perhaps matching TRBD1 (6 bases). The CDR3 spans 17 residues. Trimming removed 5 bases at V and 2 bases at J, with 18 bases between. In germline, CDR1 is LNHDA, CDR2 SQIVND (reference sequence). CDR3 DNA sequence: TGTGCCAGTAGTGGGAAGGGACACCAAGGCACTAATGAAAAACTGTTTTTT. Translation: CASSGKGHQGTNEKLFF.

This clone has just one count. CDR3 sequence (DNA): TGTGCCAGCAGCTTCAACAGGGACACCGGGGAGCTGTTTTTT. Amino acid sequence: CASSFNRDTGELFF. This rearrangement joins TRBV5-8 to TRBJ2-2, with D possibly matching TRBD1 (6 bases). The CDR3 contains 14 residues. V was trimmed by 2 bases and J by 3 bases, leaving 8 bases between them. The germline CDR1 and CDR2 sequences are SGHTS and YDEGEE.

As concerns this clone: Other DNA variants within this sample encode the same CDR3. This sequence joins TRBV19 and TRBJ1-5; 7 positions match TRBD1. With 4 bases clipped from V and 2 bases from J, the junction kept 8 bases outside the gene matches. Germline values: CDR1 LNHDA, CDR2 SQIVND (reference sequence). The CDR3 totals 16 residues. The CDR3 loop reads CASSTSTGRGNQPQHF. The CDR3 DNA reads as TGTGCCAGTAGTACGTCGACAGGGCGAGGCAATCAGCCCCAGCATTTT.

The J gene is TRBJ1-4, the V gene TRBV5-1, with D unresolved. With 0 bases removed from V and 7 bases from J, the gap between germline ends came to 13 bases. This CDR3 has 15 residues. Germline CDR1 SGHRS, CDR2 YFSETQ. The CDR3 region has the DNA TGCGCCAGCAGCTTGGCCGCTCGGGTGGGTGAAAAACTGTTTTTT. It yields the protein CASSLAARVGEKLFF.

This clone has only a few counts. The rearrangement joins TRBV4-2 to TRBJ1-2; possible D gene TRBD1, 6 bases. The V gene lost 4 bases and the J gene lost 4 bases, with 16 bases spanning the gap. This CDR3 region has 15 residues. CDR1 is LGHNA and CDR2 is YNFKEQ in the germline V gene. The CDR3 here is CASSPHGQIIYGYTF. As DNA, the CDR3 is TGTGCCAGCAGCCCACATGGACAGATTATCTATGGCTACACCTTC.

In DNA, the CDR3 is TGTGCCAGCAGCTTAATGCCTCAGGGGGAGACCCAGTACTTC. This encodes CASSLMPQGETQYF. V is TRBV7-3 and J is TRBJ2-5, with a possible D match to TRBD1 (6 bases). CDR1 and CDR2 (germline): SGHTA, FQGTGA. V was pared by 1 base and J by 5 bases, with 11 bases between. The CDR3 has 14 amino acids.

The V and J genes are TRBV29-1 and TRBJ2-1, with 9 bases matching TRBD2. Germline trimming cut 6 bases from V and 4 bases from J; bases unmatched to any gene: 28. Germline loops: CDR1 SQVTM, CDR2 ANQGSEA. CDR3 length equals 21 residues. The CDR3 DNA reads TGCAGCGTAGCCGGCTTTTTGGGCGGGAGGGCCGTGTCCCCCCTATACAATGAGCAGTTCTTC. Translating it yields CSVAGFLGGRAVSPLYNEQFF.

This chain uses TRBV6-4 with TRBJ2-7; TRBD1 might be the D (5 bases). Germline values: CDR1 MRHNA, CDR2 SNTAGT. The CDR3 spans 15 residues. Deletions cut 9 bases from V and 3 bases from J, with 21 bases between. This CDR3 is CASARQQNMGYEQYF. The CDR3 DNA reads as TGTGCCAGTGCCCGACAGCAAAATATGGGCTACGAGCAGTACTTC.

This CDR3 reads CASSLGQLPGEQYF. The DNA for the CDR3 is TGTGCCAGCAGCTTAGGGCAGCTCCCCGGGGAGCAGTACTTC. The chain carries TRBV11-2 and TRBJ2-7; D is ambiguous. Germline CDR1 is SGHAT and CDR2 is FQNNGV. This CDR3 region has 14 residues. With 1 base removed from V and 7 bases from J, the gap between germline ends came to 14 bases.

This chain joins TRBV28 and TRBJ1-4; D might be TRBD1 (5 bases). Per the germline V gene, CDR1 is MDHEN and CDR2 is SYDVKM. This CDR3 is built from 14 residues. Trimming took off 4 bases at V and 6 bases at J, with 12 bases between the two ends. CDR3 region: CASSSGTGDEKLFF. The CDR3 nucleotides are TGTGCCAGCAGTTCCGGGACGGGGGATGAAAAACTGTTTTTT.

CDR3 region: CASRGGGYSYNEQFF. The CDR3 coding sequence is TGTGCCAGCAGGGGGGGAGGGTACTCCTACAATGAGCAGTTCTTC. The chain uses TRBV2 and TRBJ2-1, with 7 nucleotides matching TRBD2. The germline CDR1 and CDR2 sequences are SNHLY and FYNNEI. This CDR3 region has 15 residues. The trim removed 6 bases at V and 0 bases at J, leaving 5 bases unmatched.

The CDR3 DNA reads as TGTGCCAGCAGCCATAAGAGTAATAATGAAAAACTGTTTTTT. It encodes CASSHKSNNEKLFF. The chain combines TRBV28 with TRBJ1-4, with no clear D. The length of the CDR3 is 14 residues. Per germline, CDR1 MDHEN and CDR2 SYDVKM. With 6 bases removed from V and 4 bases from J, the gap between germline ends came to 12 bases.

The chain is built from TRBV19 and TRBJ1-5; TRBD1 is a possible D gene (5 bases). The germline V gene encodes CDR1 LNHDA and CDR2 SQIVND (reference sequence). The CDR3 is 15 amino acids. V was pared by 6 bases and J by 0 bases, with 12 bases between. Here the CDR3 DNA reads TGTGCCAGTAGCTCCCGGGGGTATAGCAATCAGCCCCAGCATTTT. Translation gives CASSSRGYSNQPQHF.

The chain uses TRBV6-5 and TRBJ2-3; D is unresolved. V gave up 2 bases and J gave up 1 base, with 4 bases separating them. The CDR3 is 13 amino acids. Germline CDR1 reads MNHEY; CDR2 reads SVGAGI. Here the CDR3 reads CASSYQGTDTQYF. The CDR3 DNA reads TGTGCCAGCAGTTACCAGGGCACAGATACGCAGTATTTT.

The chain combines TRBV30 with TRBJ2-1; 13 bases are shared with TRBD2. The CDR3 contains 16 residues. CDR1 is GTSNPN, CDR2 SVGIG, per germline (reference sequence). Unmatched junction bases numbered 12, after V lost 6 bases and J lost 7 bases. In DNA form, the CDR3 reads TGTGCCTGCCTAACCTGGACTAGCGGGAGTTCAAATGAGCAGTTCTTC. As protein: CACLTWTSGSSNEQFF.

This chain uses TRBV2 with TRBJ2-2; TRBD2 matches 13 bases. Germline CDR1 SNHLY, CDR2 FYNNEI. The V segment lost 6 bases and the J segment 2 bases; nucleotides outside the gene matches: 3. CDR3 length: 16 residues. In nucleotides, the CDR3 is TGTGCCAGCAGGAGACTAGCGGGGGGCAACACCGGGGAGCTGTTTTTT. The encoded protein is CASRRLAGGNTGELFF.

J is TRBJ2-1 and V is TRBV28; D might be TRBD1 (7 bases). The germline V gene has CDR1 MDHEN and CDR2 SYDVKM. Trimming took 2 bases from V and 6 from J, leaving 14 bases between them. The length of the CDR3 is 15 residues. DNA of the CDR3: TGTGCCAGCAGTTTAGGAGGGGGCCGGTCCAATGAGCAGTTCTTC. Translated, it gives CASSLGGGRSNEQFF.

The chain couples TRBV28 to TRBJ2-4, with D possibly being TRBD2 (6 bases). This CDR3 contains 17 residues. Germline-derived CDR1 and CDR2 are MDHEN and SYDVKM. Trimming removed 5 bases at V and 0 bases at J, with 17 bases between. The CDR3 DNA reads TGTGCCAGCAGTCTGGTGGGGACTGCGGTAGCCAAAAACATTCAGTACTTC. It codes for CASSLVGTAVAKNIQYF.

The J gene is TRBJ2-5, the V gene TRBV19; possibly TRBD2 for D (6 bases). The germline CDR1 and CDR2 sequences are LNHDA and SQIVND (reference sequence). There are 17 residues in the CDR3. Trimming cost V 3 bases and J 5 bases, with 22 bases left between them. For the CDR3, the DNA is TGTGCCAGTAGTATTACGTTTACGGCAGGGAGGACGGAGACCCAGTACTTC. This codes for CASSITFTAGRTETQYF.

The chain couples TRBV6-5 to TRBJ2-7; 11 bases map to TRBD2. J lost 2 bases, V lost 2 bases, and 2 bases had no gene match. The CDR3 is made up of 15 amino acids. The germline CDR1 and CDR2 sequences are MNHEY and SVGAGI. The CDR3 spells CASSYRLAGTYEQYF. The CDR3 region has the DNA TGTGCCAGCAGTTACCGACTAGCGGGGACCTACGAGCAGTACTTC.

The V call is TRBV6-6, the J call TRBJ2-2; 10 positions match TRBD2. CDR1 MNHNY and CDR2 SVGAGI come from the germline V gene (reference sequence). With 5 bases clipped from V and 9 bases from J, the junction kept 12 bases outside the gene matches. The CDR3 spans 16 residues. DNA for the CDR3: TGTGCCAGCAGTCCCTTAAGCGGGGGGGCCAGGTGGGAGCTGTTTTTT. The encoded protein is CASSPLSGGARWELFF.

The V call is TRBV6-5, the J call TRBJ2-3; D gene ambiguous. Per germline, CDR1 MNHEY and CDR2 SVGAGI. The CDR3 loop spans 12 amino acids. V lost 5 bases and J lost 0, with 3 bases in between. The CDR3 loop reads CASSLSTDTQYF. CDR3 nucleotide sequence: TGTGCCAGCAGTCTTAGCACAGATACGCAGTATTTT.

The rearrangement uses TRBV6-1 and TRBJ1-1, with a possible D match to TRBD1 (6 bases). Trimming took off 2 bases at V and 1 base at J, with 8 bases between the two ends. The germline V gene encodes CDR1 MNHNS and CDR2 SASEGT. This CDR3 contains 14 residues. The CDR3 bases are TGTGCCAGCAGTGAATCGACAGGGAACACTGAAGCTTTCTTT. This translates into CASSESTGNTEAFF.

The chain links TRBV25-1 to TRBJ1-2; TRBD1 matches 8 bases. CDR3 length equals 15 residues. Germline V gives CDR1 MGHDK, CDR2 SYGVNS. J lost 4 bases, V lost 3 bases, and 7 bases had no gene match. The chain's CDR3 is CASSDGTGQIYGYTF. CDR3 DNA sequence: TGTGCCAGCAGTGACGGGACAGGTCAAATCTATGGCTACACCTTC.

This chain links TRBV5-4 with TRBJ1-4; the match to TRBD1 covers 7 bases. The V gene end was trimmed by 3 bases and the J gene end by 5 bases; junction bases not matched to a gene: 4. Germline CDR1 is SGHNT and CDR2 is YYREEE (reference sequence). The CDR3 extends over 14 amino acids. DNA of the CDR3: TGTGCCAGCAGCTACGGGACAGCCAATGAAAAACTGTTTTTT. It codes for CASSYGTANEKLFF. Using reference TRBV5-4 and TRBJ1-4 for the parts outside the CDR3, the full variable domain is ETGVTQSPTHLIKTRGQQVTLRCSSQSGHNTVSWYQQALGQGPQFIFQYYREEENGRGNFPPRFSGLQFPNYSSELNVNALELDDSALYLCASSYGTANEKLFFGSGTQLSVL.

CDR3 protein: CASTLGPAYEQYF. The CDR3 DNA sequence: TGTGCCAGCACGTTGGGGCCAGCGTACGAGCAGTACTTC. The chain couples TRBV2 to TRBJ2-7; tentatively, D is TRBD1 (5 bases). This CDR3 has 13 amino acids. The ends were cut back, 7 bases at V and 4 bases at J, with 14 bases in the middle. Germline CDR1 SNHLY, CDR2 FYNNEI.

CDR3 DNA sequence: TGTGCCAGCAGCCTCAGGGGACAGGGGGCTCCGGAGGCTTTCTTT. As protein: CASSLRGQGAPEAFF. The chain recombines TRBV11-1 with TRBJ1-1; 12 bases agree with TRBD1. After removal of 5 bases from V and 11 bases from J, the junction contained 12 bases not matched to a gene. The CDR3 covers 15 residues. In germline, CDR1 is SGHAT, CDR2 FQDESV (reference sequence). Full variable domain (remainder filled in from reference TRBV11-1 and TRBJ1-1): EAEVAQSPRYKITEKSQAVAFWCDPISGHATLYWYRQILGQGPELLVQFQDESVVDDSQLPKDRFSAERLKGVDSTLKIQPAELGDSAMYLCASSLRGQGAPEAFFGQGTRLTVV.

The V gene is TRBV18, the J gene TRBJ2-7; TRBD1 matches 8 bases. V was pared by 3 bases and J by 3 bases, with 7 bases of the junction left unmatched. CDR3 size: 15 residues. CDR1 KGHSH and CDR2 LQKENI come from the germline V gene. For the CDR3, the DNA is TGTGCCAGCTCACCTACTAGGACAGGGAGCTACGAGCAGTACTTC. Amino acid sequence: CASSPTRTGSYEQYF. Combining the CDR3 with reference TRBV18 and TRBJ2-7 gives the whole variable domain NAGVMQNPRHLVRRRGQEARLRCSPMKGHSHVYWYRQLPEEGLKFMVYLQKENIIDESGMPKERFSAEFPKEGPSILRIQQVVRGDSAAYFCASSPTRTGSYEQYFGPGTRLTVT.

The chain is built from TRBV19 and TRBJ1-2, with 9 bases lining up with TRBD1. CDR1 and CDR2 (germline): LNHDA, SQIVND (reference sequence). This CDR3 is built from 14 residues. V lost 5 bases, J lost 8 bases, and 9 bases stayed unmatched. Written as DNA, the CDR3 is TGTGCCAGTAGTTACTGGACAGGGGAGGGCGGCTACACCTTC. It encodes CASSYWTGEGGYTF.

The rearrangement uses TRBV18 and TRBJ2-7; D may be TRBD2 (7 bases). V gave up 2 bases and J gave up 6 bases, with 14 bases separating them. The germline gives CDR1 KGHSH, CDR2 LQKENI. CDR3 length: 14 amino acids. This CDR3 reads CASSPGGAGGEQYF. The CDR3 DNA is TGTGCCAGCTCACCAGGGGGGGCTGGAGGCGAGCAGTACTTC.

The table lists this clone with a few counts. The genes are TRBV7-3 and TRBJ1-3; D unresolved. CDR3 length: 15 amino acids. The V end lost 2 bases, the J end lost 0 bases, and 8 bases lay between the germline ends. CDR1 and CDR2 (germline): SGHTA, FQGTGA. The CDR3 bases are TGTGCCAGCAGCTTAGTGGCAGGCTCTGGAAACACCATATATTTT. It specifies CASSLVAGSGNTIYF.